These 32 T cell receptor beta chains were all obtained from the same sample, sequenced in a study of T cell responses to AZD1222 COVID-19 vaccine. Some clones are missing from TCRdb's copy, which holds only in-frame ones; the method was immunoSEQ multiplex PCR. This table holds around 100,000 clones, 88% found once. Source: peripheral blood, taken 28 days after the second AZD1222 dose. The receptors come from an adult who received the AZD1222 COVID-19 vaccine.

The gene calls are TRBV7-6 and TRBJ1-1; D possibly corresponds to TRBD1 (5 bases). Trimming took off 3 bases at V and 5 bases at J, with 13 bases between the two ends. CDR3 size: 14 residues. Germline CDR1 reads SGHVS; CDR2 reads FNYEAQ. CDR3 protein: CASSLGQSGTEAFF. As DNA, the CDR3 is TGTGCCAGCAGCTTGGGGCAGAGCGGAACTGAAGCTTTCTTT.

A remark on this clone: Germline is not matched at one junction end, which may reflect a read error. The chain employs TRBV7-7 and TRBJ2-7, with D perhaps matching TRBD1 or TRBD2 (6 bases each). This CDR3 region has 15 residues. CDR1 and CDR2 from the germline V gene are SSHAT and FNYEAQ (reference sequence). CDR3 loop: CASSLGGGTAYEQYF. CDR3 sequence (DNA): TGTGCTAGCAGCTTAGGAGGGGGGACCGCCTACGAGCAGTACTTC.

The chain combines TRBV2 with TRBJ1-5, with D perhaps TRBD1 (5 bases). CDR1 SNHLY and CDR2 FYNNEI come from the germline V gene. Trimming cost V 6 bases and J 7 bases, with 16 bases left between them. The CDR3 sequence is 14 residues long. The CDR3 region has the DNA TGTGCCAGCAGGGGGGAGGGGAACTTGCAGCCCCAGCATTTT. This encodes CASRGEGNLQPQHF.

This clone was seen just once. V gene TRBV29-1 combines with J gene TRBJ2-5, with no clear D. Trimming removed 6 bases from V and 5 bases from J, with 7 bases in between. In germline, CDR1 is SQVTM, CDR2 ANQGSEA. The CDR3 runs 10 residues. CDR3: CSVRGETQYF. The CDR3 DNA follows: TGCAGCGTCCGTGGTGAGACCCAGTACTTC.

The chain recombines TRBV19 with TRBJ2-3; D is unclear. V was clipped by 3 bases and J by 5 bases, with 6 bases between them. Per germline, CDR1 LNHDA and CDR2 SQIVND (reference sequence). The CDR3 has 12 amino acids. The CDR3 is CASSMYGDTQYF. The CDR3 region has the DNA TGTGCCAGTAGTATGTACGGAGATACGCAGTATTTT. The full variable domain, completed using reference TRBV19 and TRBJ2-3, is DGGITQSPKYLFRKEGQNVTLSCEQNLNHDAMYWYRQDPGQGLRLIYYSQIVNDFQKGDIAEGYSVSREKKESFPLTVTSAQKNPTAFYLCASSMYGDTQYFGPGTRLTVL.

The chain employs TRBV6-5 and TRBJ1-1; D is possibly TRBD1 (5 bases). Germline V gene sequence: CDR1 MNHEY, CDR2 SVGAGI. This CDR3 has 15 amino acids. Trimming shortened V by 2 bases and J by 1 base, and 11 bases separated the two germline ends. The CDR3 nucleotides are TGTGCCAGCAGTTACCAGGGTTTTGGGAACACTGAAGCTTTCTTT. Its protein is CASSYQGFGNTEAFF.

J is TRBJ2-1 and V is TRBV2; D call uncertain. CDR3 length: 12 residues. Germline CDR1 and CDR2: SNHLY and FYNNEI. V was cut by 4 bases and J by 9 bases, with 10 bases left in between. The CDR3 DNA follows: TGTGCCAGCAGTGTTACTCCTGTTGAGCAGTTCTTC. This translates into CASSVTPVEQFF.

The rearrangement joins TRBV6-2 or TRBV6-3 to TRBJ1-3; possible D gene TRBD1, 6 bases. Germline assignment: CDR1 MNHEY and CDR2 SVGEGT. The germline V and J ends were trimmed by 2 bases and 5 bases, with 13 bases remaining between them. The CDR3 extends over 15 amino acids. The CDR3 DNA is TGTGCCAGCAGTTACGCAGGACAGCTCCGAAACACCATATATTTT. This translates into CASSYAGQLRNTIYF.

This clone came up a few times. The genes are TRBV3-1 (or the pseudogene TRBV3-2) and TRBJ1-3, with 7 bases matching TRBD1. The V segment lost 4 bases and the J segment 0 bases; nucleotides outside the gene matches: 9. The CDR3 length is 17 residues. Germline CDR1 reads LGHDT; CDR2 reads YNNKEL (reference sequence). In DNA form, the CDR3 reads TGTGCCAGCAGCCCCGGAGGGGGCGGACCCTCTGGAAACACCATATATTTT. Translated: CASSPGGGGPSGNTIYF.

J is TRBJ1-2 and V is TRBV7-9; 7 bases align to TRBD1. CDR3 size: 14 residues. Germline values: CDR1 SEHNR, CDR2 FQNEAQ (reference sequence). J lost 6 bases, V lost 5 bases, and 9 bases had no gene match. CDR3 nucleotide sequence: TGTGCCAGCAGCGCGGGACAGCCCAGAGATGGCTACACCTTC. Translating it yields CASSAGQPRDGYTF. Combining the CDR3 with reference TRBV7-9 and TRBJ1-2 gives the whole variable domain DTGVSQNPRHKITKRGQNVTFRCDPISEHNRLYWYRQTLGQGPEFLTYFQNEAQLEKSRLLSDRFSAERPKGSFSTLEIQRTEQGDSAMYLCASSAGQPRDGYTFGSGTRLTVV.

CDR3 nucleotides: TGTGCCAGCAGTGCGGGTAGAAACACTGAAGCTTTCTTT. Amino acid sequence: CASSAGRNTEAFF. This chain links TRBV9 with TRBJ1-1; D unclear. This CDR3 spans 13 amino acids. Trimming shortened V by 5 bases and J by 2 bases, and 10 bases separated the two germline ends. Germline V gene lookup returns CDR1 SGDLS and CDR2 YYNGEE.

The chain employs TRBV5-1 and TRBJ2-7; no clear D. The CDR3 is made up of 12 amino acids. With 1 base removed from V and 0 bases from J, the gap between germline ends came to 2 bases. From germline, CDR1 is SGHRS and CDR2 YFSETQ. CDR3 sequence reads: CASSLPSYEQYF. The DNA of the CDR3 is TGCGCCAGCAGCTTGCCCTCCTACGAGCAGTACTTC.

The chain recombines TRBV15 with TRBJ2-7; 7 bases are shared with TRBD1. V lost 0 bases to trimming and J lost 6 bases; unmatched junction nucleotides: 8. This CDR3 contains 15 residues. Germline V lookup: CDR1 LNHNV, CDR2 YYDKDF (reference sequence). The CDR3 here is CATSRDPAGGSEQYF. DNA of the CDR3: TGTGCCACCAGCAGAGATCCAGCAGGGGGAAGCGAGCAGTACTTC.

The chain has TRBV19 and TRBJ2-7, with D possibly being TRBD1 (5 bases). The CDR3 consists of 14 residues. The germline gives CDR1 LNHDA, CDR2 SQIVND (reference sequence). V was shortened by 5 bases and J by 0 bases, with 11 bases between the two germline ends. For the CDR3, the DNA is TGTGCCAGTAGTGGGCAGGGCGACTCCTACGAGCAGTACTTC. Protein product: CASSGQGDSYEQYF.

The J gene is TRBJ2-7, the V gene TRBV19, with D possibly being TRBD1 or TRBD2 (5 bases each). This CDR3 has 13 amino acids. Germline V lookup: CDR1 LNHDA, CDR2 SQIVND (reference sequence). V lost 6 bases and J lost 5, with 14 bases in between. In DNA, the CDR3 is TGTGCCAGTAGCGGAGGACAAGTCCACGAGCAGTACTTC. This translates into CASSGGQVHEQYF.

This rearrangement joins TRBV19 to TRBJ1-2, with no clear D. The CDR3 length is 15 residues. V gave up 4 bases and J gave up 0 bases, with 12 bases separating them. Per the germline V gene, CDR1 is LNHDA and CDR2 is SQIVND (reference sequence). The CDR3 loop reads CASSTLKQANYGYTF. The CDR3 coding sequence is TGTGCCAGTAGTACCCTCAAACAAGCTAACTATGGCTACACCTTC.

Written as DNA, the CDR3 is TGTGCCAGCTCACCAGGGTCTGACTATGGCTACACCTTC. Residues: CASSPGSDYGYTF. The chain is built from TRBV18 and TRBJ1-2, with unresolved D. Per germline, CDR1 KGHSH and CDR2 LQKENI. The CDR3 is 13 residues long. The V end lost 2 bases, the J end lost 3 bases, and 7 bases lay between the germline ends.

The chain carries TRBV18 and TRBJ2-7, with 14 bases aligning to TRBD2. Trimming at V came to 5 bases and at J to 3 bases, leaving 6 bases not matched to a gene. Germline V gives CDR1 KGHSH, CDR2 LQKENI. The CDR3 spans 16 residues. The DNA for the CDR3 is TGTGCCAGCTCAGCGCGACTAGCGGGGGGGGTCTACGAGCAGTACTTC. Protein sequence: CASSARLAGGVYEQYF.

The J gene is TRBJ1-2, the V gene TRBV6-5; 8 bases line up with TRBD1. The J segment lost 8 bases and the V segment lost 2 bases, leaving 10 bases of the junction unmatched. The CDR3 has 15 amino acids. Germline CDR1 and CDR2: MNHEY and SVGAGI. The CDR3 sequence is CASSYGQGALRGYTF. The CDR3 DNA reads as TGTGCCAGCAGTTACGGACAGGGAGCCCTCAGGGGCTACACCTTC.

The V gene is TRBV6-6, the J gene TRBJ2-3; D might be TRBD1 or TRBD2, each matching 5 bases. This CDR3 spans 13 amino acids. Trimming took off 6 bases at V and 6 bases at J, with 13 bases between the two ends. Looked up from germline, CDR1 is MNHNY and CDR2 is SVGAGI (reference sequence). The CDR3 region has the DNA TGTGCCAGCAGAACCGGGGCTAAGGATACGCAGTATTTT. As protein: CASRTGAKDTQYF.

This chain uses TRBV7-9 with TRBJ1-1; unclear D gene. Trimming removed 5 bases at V and 1 base at J, with 8 bases between. Germline V gene data show CDR1 as SEHNR and CDR2 as FQNEAQ (reference sequence). The CDR3 totals 13 residues. The CDR3 sequence: CASSPQTNTEAFF. The CDR3 nucleotides are TGTGCCAGCAGCCCGCAAACGAACACTGAAGCTTTCTTT.

This rearrangement joins TRBV6-5 to TRBJ1-2; D is undetermined. V was pared by 6 bases and J by 7 bases, with 12 bases between. The CDR3 loop spans 12 amino acids. Germline assignment: CDR1 MNHEY and CDR2 SVGAGI. CDR3 loop: CASRTPGGGYTF. The CDR3 coding sequence is TGTGCCAGCAGAACCCCCGGAGGTGGCTACACCTTC.

The chain couples TRBV7-9 to TRBJ1-5; D remains ambiguous. Germline CDR1 SEHNR, CDR2 FQNEAQ (reference sequence). CDR3 size: 12 residues. Trimming shortened V by 3 bases and J by 5 bases, and 5 bases separated the two germline ends. CDR3 DNA sequence: TGTGCCAGCAGCTTCTTCTATCAGCCCCAGCATTTT. The encoded protein is CASSFFYQPQHF.

A single count supports this clone. The chain has TRBV13 and TRBJ1-1; D may be TRBD1 (6 bases). Germline V gene data show CDR1 as PRHDT and CDR2 as FYEKMQ (reference sequence). The CDR3 loop spans 13 amino acids. V lost 5 bases to trimming and J lost 4 bases, with 11 bases between them. The CDR3 DNA reads TGTGCCAGCAGCCACTACAGGGCCACTGAAGCTTTCTTT. This sequence encodes CASSHYRATEAFF.

CDR3 sequence: CASSLELNQPQHF. DNA for the CDR3: TGTGCCAGCAGTCTGGAACTCAATCAGCCCCAGCATTTT. This sequence joins TRBV12-3 or TRBV12-4 and TRBJ1-5; D unresolved. The CDR3 totals 13 residues. With 5 bases removed from V and 3 bases from J, the gap between germline ends came to 8 bases.

This rearrangement joins TRBV11-1 to TRBJ1-1, with D tentatively TRBD1 (5 bases). V was cut by 3 bases and J by 10 bases, with 18 bases left in between. Germline CDR1 reads SGHAT; CDR2 reads FQDESV (reference sequence). There are 14 residues in the CDR3. CDR3 residues: CASSLTGTKIRAFF. The DNA of the CDR3 is TGTGCCAGCAGCTTGACCGGGACGAAAATTAGAGCTTTCTTT.

The genes are TRBV6-5 and TRBJ1-2; D not resolved. Per germline, CDR1 MNHEY and CDR2 SVGAGI. The CDR3 is 11 residues long. V lost 4 bases to trimming and J lost 3 bases, with 3 bases between them. DNA for the CDR3: TGTGCCAGCAGTTCCTACTATGGCTACACCTTC. Its protein product is CASSSYYGYTF.

The chain combines TRBV15 with TRBJ1-4, with D unclear. Germline-derived CDR1 and CDR2 are LNHNV and YYDKDF (reference sequence). The CDR3 has 16 residues. Trimming removed 1 base from V and 5 bases from J, with 14 bases in between. As DNA, the CDR3 is TGTGCCACCAGCAGAGCCCCGGCCGTGGGAAATGAAAAACTGTTTTTT. It yields the protein CATSRAPAVGNEKLFF.

The J gene is TRBJ1-2, the V gene TRBV6-5; no clear D gene. CDR1 MNHEY and CDR2 SVGAGI come from the germline V gene. This CDR3 is 12 amino acids long. Trimming shortened V by 7 bases and J by 7 bases, and 13 bases separated the two germline ends. CDR3 DNA sequence: TGTGCCAGCACTGGAAGTCGCGGTGGCTACACCTTC. Encoded protein: CASTGSRGGYTF.

The CDR3 loop is CASSPGPSSYEQYF. The CDR3 region has the DNA TGTGCCAGCAGCCCTGGACCGTCATCCTACGAGCAGTACTTC. The J gene is TRBJ2-7, the V gene TRBV4-2; no reliable D call. Germline V lookup: CDR1 LGHNA, CDR2 YNFKEQ. V lost 4 bases, J lost 1 base, and 11 bases lay in between. CDR3 size: 14 residues.

The chain joins TRBV19 to TRBJ1-2; D remains ambiguous. V lost 2 bases to trimming and J lost 0 bases, with 13 bases between them. Germline values: CDR1 LNHDA, CDR2 SQIVND (reference sequence). This CDR3 comprises 16 residues. CDR3 residues: CASSILRIQANYGYTF. DNA for the CDR3: TGTGCCAGTAGTATATTGAGGATTCAAGCTAACTATGGCTACACCTTC. The full variable domain, rest sourced from reference TRBV19 and TRBJ1-2, is DGGITQSPKYLFRKEGQNVTLSCEQNLNHDAMYWYRQDPGQGLRLIYYSQIVNDFQKGDIAEGYSVSREKKESFPLTVTSAQKNPTAFYLCASSILRIQANYGYTFGSGTRLTVV.

The chain carries TRBV9 and TRBJ1-5, with D tentatively TRBD1 (5 bases). Trimming removed 3 bases from V and 4 bases from J, with 11 bases in between. The CDR3 is 14 amino acids. Germline CDR1 and CDR2: SGDLS and YYNGEE. The DNA for the CDR3 is TGTGCCAGCAGCGGCTTGCCAGGGAATCAGCCCCAGCATTTT. It is translated as CASSGLPGNQPQHF.